The sequence of this TCR beta chain was determined in a study of identical twins. Regarding the study as a whole: Fewer insertions marked abundant cord blood beta clonotypes; young adult naive trended weakly, memory not at all. It was out-of-frame TCR alpha sharing in monozygotic twins that models underestimated. Twins' surplus sharing was weaker for beta out-of-frame sequences. Diverse VJ usage suggested most zero-insertion clonotypes were not invariant T cells.

This CDR3 comprises 13 residues. V lost 0 bases and J 6 bases, leaving 10 bases between the germline ends. Germline lookup yields CDR1 SGHRS and CDR2 YFSETQ. This clonotype was counted many times. Its antigen remains unknown. TCRdb re-called the 5' RACE reads with MiXCR, one entry per CDR3 protein. The sample records a few hundred thousand distinct CDR3 sequences, 9.5% being singletons. The sample also formed part of further work on yellow fever vaccine responses in identical twins.

What was sequenced was CD8+ T cells sorted from blood. V gene TRBV5-1 combines with J gene TRBJ2-7; D perhaps matches TRBD1 (6 bases). The sequence was obtained from a woman younger than 30 in good health. CDR3 in amino acids: CASSLEAGAEQYF. In DNA, the CDR3 is TGCGCCAGCAGCTTGGAGGCAGGGGCCGAGCAGTACTTC.